The rows below give T cell receptor beta chains drawn from one sample of a study of shared clonotypes between healthy human individuals. Assay used: immunoSEQ multiplex PCR; TCRdb lists only in-frame clones, some missing. The sample has millions of clones; roughly 92% are singletons. The sample comprised naive CD4+ T cells sorted from blood. These receptor sequences come from a man aged 18 to 30 in good health. The CDR3 runs from the conserved cysteine through the conserved F or W. Clone size is stated in some rows and not others, as once, few, many or a class when expanded.

TRBV19	TRBJ2-3	.	CASSASGGVTDTQYF
TRBV18	TRBJ2-5	.	CASSPGGTETQYF
TRBV7-2	TRBJ2-5	.	CASSQGRPSAETQYF
TRBV19	TRBJ1-1	few	CASRHEGGRAFF
TRBV7-9	TRBJ1-1	.	CASSPTQGRGNTEAFF
TRBV10-3	TRBJ2-5	.	CAISGQGAETQYF
TRBV2	TRBJ1-6	.	CASGDGSYNSPLHF
TRBV6-5	TRBJ2-3	.	CASSRDRRTDTQYF
TRBV10-3	TRBJ2-4	.	CAISEPRDRGVAKNIQYF
TRBV12-2	TRBJ2-1	once	CASPPIIGNEQFF
TRBV10-1	TRBJ2-1	.	CASSAGGSGRKGEQFF
TRBV5-1	TRBJ2-7	.	CASSLAPDRYEQYF
TRBV7-9	TRBJ2-1	.	CASSRRALGYNEQFF
TRBV18	TRBJ2-7	.	CASSGLADYEQYF
TRBV19	TRBJ2-5	once	CASSAGLAGVETQYF
TRBV10-3	TRBJ2-2	.	CAIRQGGTGELFF
TRBV5-4	TRBJ2-7	.	CASSKSGDLAEQYF
TRBV5-6	TRBJ1-2	.	CASSLGTYYGYTF